Reported below is one T cell receptor (beta chain). These data belong to a study of shared clonotypes between healthy human individuals. V shed 1 base, J shed 1 base, and the junction held 4 bases outside the gene matches. From germline, CDR1 is SGHRS and CDR2 YFSETQ. CDR3 size: 15 residues. Assay: immunoSEQ multiplex PCR; the TCRdb copy retains only in-frame clones and omits some. The sample carries some 1.5 million clones, under 99% recorded once. This TCR was recovered from a man aged 25-45 years in good health. The chain employs TRBV5-1 and TRBJ2-5, with 7 bases lining up with TRBD1. Material: naive CD4+ T cells sorted from blood. Subset denoted: CD45RA+ positively selected. CDR3: CASSLRTGSQETQYF. In DNA, the CDR3 is TGCGCCAGCAGCTTGAGGACAGGTAGCCAAGAGACCCAGTACTTC.